Sequencing of this T cell receptor (beta chain) was carried out in a study of blood T cell repertoires in COVID-19. Background on the study: COVID-19 samples from acute and convalescent phases originated in the United States, Italy and Spain.

The CDR3 consists of 18 residues. The V end was cut by 3 bases, the J end by 4 bases, with 21 bases between. Germline V CDR1 and CDR2: KGHDR, SFDVKD. The authors' processing: Amplification of reference gene primers was used by the study to estimate nucleated cell counts. The data were produced by immunoSEQ multiplex PCR, yet TCRdb's version contains in-frame clones alone and is incomplete. V, J and clone size reflect that table, while D and trimming were determined from the DNA. The sample gives around 180,000 clones, 85% to 90% of which show up once; around 20% is in the top ten. Source material: peripheral blood. The rearrangement uses TRBV24-1 and TRBJ2-1, with D possibly being TRBD2 (5 bases). This sequence was found in a man aged 70 or older with active or convalescent COVID-19. CDR3 protein: CATSDPNPAGIVYNEQFF. CDR3 nucleotides: TGTGCCACCAGTGATCCCAACCCTGCGGGTATAGTGTACAATGAGCAGTTCTTC.